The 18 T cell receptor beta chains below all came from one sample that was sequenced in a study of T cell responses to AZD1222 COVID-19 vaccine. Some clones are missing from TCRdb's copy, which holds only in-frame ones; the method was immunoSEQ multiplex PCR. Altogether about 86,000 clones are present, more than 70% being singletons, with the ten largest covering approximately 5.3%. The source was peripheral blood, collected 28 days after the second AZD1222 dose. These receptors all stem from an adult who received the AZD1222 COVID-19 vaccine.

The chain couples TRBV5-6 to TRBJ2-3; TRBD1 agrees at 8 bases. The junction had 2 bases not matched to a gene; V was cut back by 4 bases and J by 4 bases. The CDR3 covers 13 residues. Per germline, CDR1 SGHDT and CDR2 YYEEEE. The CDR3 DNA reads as TGTGCCAGCAGCCAGGACAGGGCAGATACGCAGTATTTT. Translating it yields CASSQDRADTQYF.

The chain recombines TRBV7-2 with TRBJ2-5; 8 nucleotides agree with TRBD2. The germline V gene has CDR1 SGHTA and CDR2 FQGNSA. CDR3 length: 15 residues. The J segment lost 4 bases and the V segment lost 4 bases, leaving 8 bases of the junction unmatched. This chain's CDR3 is CASSWSGGALETQYF. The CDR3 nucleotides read TGTGCCAGCAGCTGGTCCGGGGGGGCTTTAGAGACCCAGTACTTC.

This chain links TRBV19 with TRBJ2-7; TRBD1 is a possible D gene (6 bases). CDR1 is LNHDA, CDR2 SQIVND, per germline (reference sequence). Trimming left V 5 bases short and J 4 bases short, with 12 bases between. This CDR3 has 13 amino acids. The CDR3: CASSPAGAYEQYF. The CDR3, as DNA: TGTGCCAGTAGTCCCGCAGGGGCGTACGAGCAGTACTTC.

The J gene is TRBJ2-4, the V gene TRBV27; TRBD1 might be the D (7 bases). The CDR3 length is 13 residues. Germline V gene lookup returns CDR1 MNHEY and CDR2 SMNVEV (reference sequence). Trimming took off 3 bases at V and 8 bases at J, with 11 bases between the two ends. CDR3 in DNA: TGTGCCAGCAGTTTGCAGGGGGAGGACATTCAGTACTTC. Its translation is CASSLQGEDIQYF.

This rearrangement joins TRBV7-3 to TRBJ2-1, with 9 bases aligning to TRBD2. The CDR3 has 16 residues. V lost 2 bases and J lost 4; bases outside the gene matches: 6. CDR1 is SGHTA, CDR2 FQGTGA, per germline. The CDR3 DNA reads TGTGCCAGCAGCTTAGAAGCGCTAGCGGGGTACAATGAGCAGTTCTTC. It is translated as CASSLEALAGYNEQFF.

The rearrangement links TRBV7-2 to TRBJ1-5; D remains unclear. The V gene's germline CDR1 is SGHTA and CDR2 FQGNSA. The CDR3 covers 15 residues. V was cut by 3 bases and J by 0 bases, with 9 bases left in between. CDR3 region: CASSFVGFSNQPQHF. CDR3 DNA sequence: TGTGCCAGCAGCTTCGTCGGTTTTAGCAATCAGCCCCAGCATTTT.

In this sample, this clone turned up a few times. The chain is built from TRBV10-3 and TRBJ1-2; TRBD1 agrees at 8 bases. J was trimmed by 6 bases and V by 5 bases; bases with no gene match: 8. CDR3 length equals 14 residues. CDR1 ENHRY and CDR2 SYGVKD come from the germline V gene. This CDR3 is CAISLDREVDGYTF. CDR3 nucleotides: TGTGCCATCAGTCTGGACAGGGAGGTTGATGGCTACACCTTC.

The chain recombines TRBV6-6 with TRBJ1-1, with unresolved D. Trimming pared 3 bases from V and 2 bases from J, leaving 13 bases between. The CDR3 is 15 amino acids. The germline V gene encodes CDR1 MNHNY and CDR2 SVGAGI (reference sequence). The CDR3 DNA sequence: TGTGCCAGCAGTTATGGAGCAGGTTTTAACACTGAAGCTTTCTTT. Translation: CASSYGAGFNTEAFF.

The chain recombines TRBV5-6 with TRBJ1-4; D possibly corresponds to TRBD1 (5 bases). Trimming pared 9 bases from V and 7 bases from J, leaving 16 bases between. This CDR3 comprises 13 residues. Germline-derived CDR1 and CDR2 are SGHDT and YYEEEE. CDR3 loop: CATSRWGSEKLFF. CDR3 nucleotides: TGTGCCACTTCTCGGTGGGGGAGTGAAAAACTGTTTTTT.

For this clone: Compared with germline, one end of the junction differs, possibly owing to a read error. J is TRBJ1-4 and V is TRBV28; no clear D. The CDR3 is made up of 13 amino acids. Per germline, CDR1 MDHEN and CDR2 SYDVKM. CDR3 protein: CASSEPQQPQLFF. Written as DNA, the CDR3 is TGTGCCAGCAGTGAACCCCAACAGCCCCAACTTTTTTTT.

The CDR3 protein is CASSQDVSSGGFIEQFF. Here the CDR3 DNA reads TGTGCCAGCAGCCAAGATGTCAGCAGCGGGGGGTTTATTGAGCAGTTCTTC. J is TRBJ2-1 and V is TRBV4-2; 9 bases match TRBD2. There are 17 residues in the CDR3. Per germline, CDR1 LGHNA and CDR2 YNFKEQ. The V gene end was trimmed by 0 bases and the J gene end by 9 bases; junction bases not matched to a gene: 12.

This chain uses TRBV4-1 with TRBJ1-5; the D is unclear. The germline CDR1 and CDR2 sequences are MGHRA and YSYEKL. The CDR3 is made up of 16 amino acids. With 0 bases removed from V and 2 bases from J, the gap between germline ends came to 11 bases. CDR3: CASSQEDGLGNQPQHF. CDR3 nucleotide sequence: TGCGCCAGCAGCCAAGAGGACGGACTCGGCAATCAGCCCCAGCATTTT.

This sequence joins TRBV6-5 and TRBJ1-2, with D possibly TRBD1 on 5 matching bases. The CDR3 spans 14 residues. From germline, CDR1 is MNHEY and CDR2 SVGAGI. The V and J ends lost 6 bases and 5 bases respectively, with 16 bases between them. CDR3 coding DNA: TGTGCCAGCAGCTCACTCCAGGGTTTTTATGGCTACACCTTC. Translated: CASSSLQGFYGYTF.

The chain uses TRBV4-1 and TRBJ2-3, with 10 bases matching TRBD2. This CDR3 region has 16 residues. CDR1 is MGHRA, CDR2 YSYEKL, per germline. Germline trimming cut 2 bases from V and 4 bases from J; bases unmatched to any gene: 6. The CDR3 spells CASSQLLAGIADTQYF. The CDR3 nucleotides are TGCGCCAGCAGCCAACTACTAGCGGGGATCGCAGATACGCAGTATTTT.

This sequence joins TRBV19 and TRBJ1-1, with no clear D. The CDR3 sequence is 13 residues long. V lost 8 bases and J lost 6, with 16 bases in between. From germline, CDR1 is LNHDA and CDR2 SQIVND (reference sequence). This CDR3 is CASGPGLAAEAFF. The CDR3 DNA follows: TGTGCCAGTGGCCCGGGGTTGGCTGCTGAAGCTTTCTTT.

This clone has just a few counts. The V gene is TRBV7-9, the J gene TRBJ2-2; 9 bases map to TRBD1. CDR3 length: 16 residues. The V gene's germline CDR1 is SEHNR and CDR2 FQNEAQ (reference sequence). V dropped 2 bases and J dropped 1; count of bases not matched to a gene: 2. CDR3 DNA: TGTGCCAGCAGCTTACCGGGACAGGGGAACACCGGGGAGCTGTTTTTT. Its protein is CASSLPGQGNTGELFF.

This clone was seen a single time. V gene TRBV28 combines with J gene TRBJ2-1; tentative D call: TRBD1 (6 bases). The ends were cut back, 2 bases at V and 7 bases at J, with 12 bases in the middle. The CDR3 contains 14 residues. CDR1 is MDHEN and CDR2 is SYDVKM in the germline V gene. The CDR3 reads CASSLGQGQNEQFF. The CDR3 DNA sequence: TGTGCCAGCAGTTTAGGGCAGGGGCAGAATGAGCAGTTCTTC. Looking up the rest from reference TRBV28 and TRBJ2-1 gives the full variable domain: DVKVTQSSRYLVKRTGEKVFLECVQDMDHENMFWYRQDPGLGLRLIYFSYDVKMKEKGDIPEGYSVSREKKERFSLILESASTNQTSMYLCASSLGQGQNEQFFGPGTRLTVL.

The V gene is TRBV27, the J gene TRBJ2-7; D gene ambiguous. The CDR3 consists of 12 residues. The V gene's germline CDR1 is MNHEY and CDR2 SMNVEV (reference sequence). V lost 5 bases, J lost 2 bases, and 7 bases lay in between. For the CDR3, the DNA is TGTGCCAGCAGTCCGGAGACCTACGAGCAGTACGTC. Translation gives CASSPETYEQYV.